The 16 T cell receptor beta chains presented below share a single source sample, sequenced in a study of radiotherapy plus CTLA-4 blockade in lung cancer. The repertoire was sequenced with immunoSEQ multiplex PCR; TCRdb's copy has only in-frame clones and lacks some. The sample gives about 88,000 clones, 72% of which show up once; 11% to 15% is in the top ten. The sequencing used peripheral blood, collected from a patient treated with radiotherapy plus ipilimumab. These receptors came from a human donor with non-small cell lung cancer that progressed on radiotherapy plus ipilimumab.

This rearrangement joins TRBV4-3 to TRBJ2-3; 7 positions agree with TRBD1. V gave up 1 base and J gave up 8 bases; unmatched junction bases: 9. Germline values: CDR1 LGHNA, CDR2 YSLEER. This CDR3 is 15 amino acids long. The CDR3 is CASSQVGTARGTQYF. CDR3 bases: TGCGCCAGCAGCCAAGTCGGGACAGCTCGGGGTACGCAGTATTTT.

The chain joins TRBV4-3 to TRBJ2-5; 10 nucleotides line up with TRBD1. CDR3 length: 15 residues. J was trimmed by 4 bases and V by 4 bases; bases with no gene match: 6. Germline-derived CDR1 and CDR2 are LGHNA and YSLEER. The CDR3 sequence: CASSPEGQGLETQYF. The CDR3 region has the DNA TGCGCCAGCAGCCCCGAGGGACAGGGGTTAGAGACCCAGTACTTC.

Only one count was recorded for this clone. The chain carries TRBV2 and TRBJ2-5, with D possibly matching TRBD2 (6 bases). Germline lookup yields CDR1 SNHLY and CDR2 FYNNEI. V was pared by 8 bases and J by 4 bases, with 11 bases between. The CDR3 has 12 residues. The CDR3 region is CASGGEGETQYF. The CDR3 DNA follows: TGTGCCAGCGGAGGGGAAGGAGAGACCCAGTACTTC.

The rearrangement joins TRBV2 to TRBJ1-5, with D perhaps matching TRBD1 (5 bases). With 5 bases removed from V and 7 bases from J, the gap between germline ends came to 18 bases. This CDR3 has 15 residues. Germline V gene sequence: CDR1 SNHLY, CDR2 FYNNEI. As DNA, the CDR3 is TGTGCCAGCAGTTCAGCGAATGGGGGTGGGCAGCCCCAGCATTTT. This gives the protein CASSSANGGGQPQHF.

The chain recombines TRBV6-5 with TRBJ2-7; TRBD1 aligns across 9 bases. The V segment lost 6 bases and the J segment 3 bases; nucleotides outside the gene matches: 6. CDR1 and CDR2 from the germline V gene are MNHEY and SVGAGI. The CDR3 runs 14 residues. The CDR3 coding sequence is TGTGCCAGCAGGCAGACAGGGGGAAGCTACGAGCAGTACTTC. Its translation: CASRQTGGSYEQYF.

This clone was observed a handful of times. The CDR3 reads CASSQELTMEGEKLFF. The CDR3 DNA reads TGCGCCAGCAGCCAGGAATTAACCATGGAGGGCGAAAAACTGTTTTTT. The chain carries TRBV4-3 and TRBJ1-4; no firm D call. The germline V gene has CDR1 LGHNA and CDR2 YSLEER. Trimming removed 3 bases at V and 8 bases at J, with 19 bases between. There are 16 residues in the CDR3.

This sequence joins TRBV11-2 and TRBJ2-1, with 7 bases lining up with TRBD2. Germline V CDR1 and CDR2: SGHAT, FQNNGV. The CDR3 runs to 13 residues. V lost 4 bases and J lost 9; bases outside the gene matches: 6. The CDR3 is CASSSWGGTEQFF. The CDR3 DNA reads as TGTGCCAGCAGCTCTTGGGGGGGGACTGAGCAGTTCTTC.

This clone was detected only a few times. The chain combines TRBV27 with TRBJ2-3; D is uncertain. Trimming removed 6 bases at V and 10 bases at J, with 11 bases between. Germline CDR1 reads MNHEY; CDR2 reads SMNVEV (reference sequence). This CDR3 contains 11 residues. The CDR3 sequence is CASSPQRPQYF. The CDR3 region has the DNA TGTGCCAGCAGCCCCCAAAGGCCGCAGTATTTT.

The CDR3 coding sequence is TGTGCCAGCAGCAAGGACAGGGGTAATTACAATGAGCAGTTCTTC. This codes for CASSKDRGNYNEQFF. The gene calls are TRBV7-3 and TRBJ2-1, with TRBD1 matching over 9 bases. This CDR3 is 15 amino acids long. With V trimmed by 5 bases and J by 4 bases, 6 bases remained unmatched. The germline V gene has CDR1 SGHTA and CDR2 FQGTGA.

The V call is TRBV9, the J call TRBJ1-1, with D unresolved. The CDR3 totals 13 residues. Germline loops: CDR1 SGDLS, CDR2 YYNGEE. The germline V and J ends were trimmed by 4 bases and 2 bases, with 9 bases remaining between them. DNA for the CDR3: TGTGCCAGCAGCCCCTGGGGAAACACTGAAGCTTTCTTT. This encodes CASSPWGNTEAFF.

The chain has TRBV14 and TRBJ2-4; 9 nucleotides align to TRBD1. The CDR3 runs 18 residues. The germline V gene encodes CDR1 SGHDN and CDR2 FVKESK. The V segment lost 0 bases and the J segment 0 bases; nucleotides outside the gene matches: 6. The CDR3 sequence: CASSQDWGQGLAKNIQYF. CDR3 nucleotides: TGTGCCAGCAGCCAAGATTGGGGACAGGGTCTAGCCAAAAACATTCAGTACTTC.

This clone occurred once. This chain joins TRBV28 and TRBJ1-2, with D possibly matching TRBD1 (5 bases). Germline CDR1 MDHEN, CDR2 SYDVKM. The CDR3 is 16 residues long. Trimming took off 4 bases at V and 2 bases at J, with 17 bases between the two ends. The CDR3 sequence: CASSWPDEGHNYGYTF. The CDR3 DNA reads TGTGCCAGCAGTTGGCCGGACGAGGGGCACAACTATGGCTACACCTTC.

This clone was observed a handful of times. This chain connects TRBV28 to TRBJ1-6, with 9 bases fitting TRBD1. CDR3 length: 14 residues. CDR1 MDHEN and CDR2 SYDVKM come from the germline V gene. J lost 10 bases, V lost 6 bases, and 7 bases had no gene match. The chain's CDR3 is CASSRTGDGSPLHF. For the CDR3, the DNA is TGTGCCAGCAGCCGGACAGGGGATGGATCACCCCTCCACTTT.

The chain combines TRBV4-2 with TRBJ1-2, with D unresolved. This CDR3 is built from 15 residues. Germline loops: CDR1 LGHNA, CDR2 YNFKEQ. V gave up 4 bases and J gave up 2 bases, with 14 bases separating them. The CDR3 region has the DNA TGTGCCAGCAGCCCCCCAACGGACGGGAACTATGGCTACACCTTC. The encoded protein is CASSPPTDGNYGYTF.

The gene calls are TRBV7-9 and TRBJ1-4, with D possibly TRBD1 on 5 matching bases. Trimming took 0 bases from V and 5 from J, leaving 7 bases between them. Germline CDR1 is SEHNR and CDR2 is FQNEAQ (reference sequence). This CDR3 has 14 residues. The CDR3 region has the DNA TGTGCCAGCAGCTTAGCGGGGCCCAATGAAAAACTGTTTTTT. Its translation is CASSLAGPNEKLFF.

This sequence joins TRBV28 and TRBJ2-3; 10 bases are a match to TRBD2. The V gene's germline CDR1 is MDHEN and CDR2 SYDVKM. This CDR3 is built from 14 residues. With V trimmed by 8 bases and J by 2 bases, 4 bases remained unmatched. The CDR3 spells CASEGLAVTDTQYF. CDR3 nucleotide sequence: TGTGCCAGCGAAGGACTAGCGGTCACAGATACGCAGTATTTT.